The clone carrying this TCR beta chain has more than one count but fewer than ten. Study processing details: Counts of nucleated cells, estimated from reference gene primer amplification, were obtained. Assay: immunoSEQ multiplex PCR; the TCRdb copy retains only in-frame clones and omits some. Clone size and the V and J calls come from that table; the DNA yielded D and trimming. The table includes 200,000 to 250,000 clones, more than 85% detected once. The entry originates in a study of blood T cell repertoires in COVID-19. Overall study context: Whether acute or convalescent, the COVID-19 samples came from the United States, Italy and Spain. Sources were T cells, B-cell-depleted T cells, or PBMCs; the material itself was cDNA or gDNA.

It was during active infection that Seattle patients were enrolled and then longitudinally followed. This CDR3 comprises 14 residues. CDR1 is SGHTA and CDR2 is FQGNSA in the germline V gene. Germline trimming cut 5 bases from V and 2 bases from J; bases unmatched to any gene: 3. The V gene is TRBV7-2, the J gene TRBJ1-2; 9 positions match TRBD1. The source of this sequence is a woman between 50 and 59 years old with COVID-19, enrolled during active disease. The material sequenced was peripheral blood. In DNA, the CDR3 is TGTGCCAGCAGCCGGGACAGGGCGAACTATGGCTACACCTTC. This translates into CASSRDRANYGYTF.